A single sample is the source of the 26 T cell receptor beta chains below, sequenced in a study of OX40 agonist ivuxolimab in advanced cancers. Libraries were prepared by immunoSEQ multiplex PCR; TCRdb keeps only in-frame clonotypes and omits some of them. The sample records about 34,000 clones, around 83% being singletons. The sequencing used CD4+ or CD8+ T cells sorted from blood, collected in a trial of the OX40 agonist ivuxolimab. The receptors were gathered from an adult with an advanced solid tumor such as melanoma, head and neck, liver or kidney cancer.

This CDR3 is CASTLTRLAGGSTYEQYF. The CDR3, as DNA: TGTGCCAGCACCCTTACACGGCTAGCGGGGGGGTCTACCTACGAGCAGTACTTC. The chain couples TRBV11-2 to TRBJ2-7; 12 bases agree with TRBD2. V lost 7 bases and J lost 2; bases outside the gene matches: 15. CDR3 length: 18 amino acids. Germline-derived CDR1 and CDR2 are SGHAT and FQNNGV. Using reference TRBV11-2 and TRBJ2-7 for the parts outside the CDR3, the full variable domain is EAGVAQSPRYKIIEKRQSVAFWCNPISGHATLYWYQQILGQGPKLLIQFQNNGVVDDSQLPKDRFSAERLKGVDSTLKIQPAKLEDSAVYLCASTLTRLAGGSTYEQYFGPGTRLTVT.

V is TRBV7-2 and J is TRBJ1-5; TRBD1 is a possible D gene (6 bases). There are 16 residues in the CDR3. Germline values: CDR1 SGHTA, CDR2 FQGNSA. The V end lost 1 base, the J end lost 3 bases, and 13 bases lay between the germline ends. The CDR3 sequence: CASSLGGGQVNQPQHF. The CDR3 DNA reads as TGTGCCAGCAGCTTAGGCGGGGGGCAGGTCAATCAGCCCCAGCATTTT. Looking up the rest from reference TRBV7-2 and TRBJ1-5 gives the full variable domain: GAGVSQSPSNKVTEKGKDVELRCDPISGHTALYWYRQSLGQGLEFLIYFQGNSAPDKSGLPSDRFSAERTGGSVSTLTIQRTQQEDSAVYLCASSLGGGQVNQPQHFGDGTRLSIL.

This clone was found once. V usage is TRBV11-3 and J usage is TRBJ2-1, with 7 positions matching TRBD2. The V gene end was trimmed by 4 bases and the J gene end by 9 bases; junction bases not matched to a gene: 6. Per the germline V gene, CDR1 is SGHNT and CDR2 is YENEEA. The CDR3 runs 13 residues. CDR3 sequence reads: CASSSRTRSEQFF. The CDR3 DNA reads TGTGCCAGCAGCTCTAGGACTAGGTCTGAGCAGTTCTTC.

CDR3 in DNA: TGTGCCAGCAGCTTAGCGGGGACTGGGGCCAACGTCCTGACTTTC. Its protein is CASSLAGTGANVLTF. The chain combines TRBV7-6 with TRBJ2-6; D is unresolved. The CDR3 extends over 15 amino acids. The V and J ends lost 0 bases and 2 bases respectively, with 5 bases between them. The germline CDR1 and CDR2 sequences are SGHVS and FNYEAQ.

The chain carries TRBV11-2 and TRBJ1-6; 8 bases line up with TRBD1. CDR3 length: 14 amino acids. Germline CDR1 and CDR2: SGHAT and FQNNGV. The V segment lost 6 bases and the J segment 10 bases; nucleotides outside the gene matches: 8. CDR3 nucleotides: TGTGCCAGCAGTATCGACAGGGGCCAATCACCCCTCCACTTT. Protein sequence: CASSIDRGQSPLHF.

CDR3 sequence: CAISAHNEQYF. The CDR3 DNA sequence: TGTGCCATCAGTGCACACAACGAGCAGTACTTC. J is TRBJ2-7 and V is TRBV10-3; D ambiguous. This CDR3 region has 11 residues. The germline V and J ends were trimmed by 4 bases and 5 bases, with 6 bases remaining between them. Germline V gives CDR1 ENHRY, CDR2 SYGVKD.

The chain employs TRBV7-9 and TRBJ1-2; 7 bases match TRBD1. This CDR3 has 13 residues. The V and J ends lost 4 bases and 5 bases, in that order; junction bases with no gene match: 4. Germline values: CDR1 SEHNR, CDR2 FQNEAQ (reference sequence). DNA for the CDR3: TGTGCCAGCAGCTCGACAGGGAGTTATGGCTACACCTTC. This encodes CASSSTGSYGYTF.

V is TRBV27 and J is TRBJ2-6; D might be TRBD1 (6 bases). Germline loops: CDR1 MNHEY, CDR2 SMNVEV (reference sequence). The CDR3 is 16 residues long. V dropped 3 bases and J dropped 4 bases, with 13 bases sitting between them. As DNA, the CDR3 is TGTGCCAGCAGTTTCTCAGGGGCGCGCGGGGCCAACGTCCTGACTTTC. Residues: CASSFSGARGANVLTF. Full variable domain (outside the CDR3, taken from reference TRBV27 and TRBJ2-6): EAQVTQNPRYLITVTGKKLTVTCSQNMNHEYMSWYRQDPGLGLRQIYYSMNVEVTDKGDVPEGYKVSRKEKRNFPLILESPSPNQTSLYFCASSFSGARGANVLTFGAGSRLTVL.

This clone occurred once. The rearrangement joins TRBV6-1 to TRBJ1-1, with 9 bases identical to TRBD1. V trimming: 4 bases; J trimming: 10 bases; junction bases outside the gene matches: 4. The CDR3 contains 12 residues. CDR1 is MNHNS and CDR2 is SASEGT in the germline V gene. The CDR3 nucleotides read TGTGCCAGCAGTGGTCGACAGGGGGTAGCTTTCTTT. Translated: CASSGRQGVAFF.

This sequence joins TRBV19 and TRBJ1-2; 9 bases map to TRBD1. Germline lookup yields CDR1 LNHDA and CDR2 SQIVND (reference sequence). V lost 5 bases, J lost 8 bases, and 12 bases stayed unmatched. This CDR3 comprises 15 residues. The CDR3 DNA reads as TGTGCCAGTAGTCCCTCGGACAGGGGAGGACGGGGCTACACCTTC. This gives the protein CASSPSDRGGRGYTF.

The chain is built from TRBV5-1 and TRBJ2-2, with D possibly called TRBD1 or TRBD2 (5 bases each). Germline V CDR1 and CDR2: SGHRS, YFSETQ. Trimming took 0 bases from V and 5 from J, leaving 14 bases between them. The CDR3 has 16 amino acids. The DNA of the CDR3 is TGCGCCAGCAGCTTGGTTCCGGGACGGAAAACCGGGGAGCTGTTTTTT. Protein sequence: CASSLVPGRKTGELFF.

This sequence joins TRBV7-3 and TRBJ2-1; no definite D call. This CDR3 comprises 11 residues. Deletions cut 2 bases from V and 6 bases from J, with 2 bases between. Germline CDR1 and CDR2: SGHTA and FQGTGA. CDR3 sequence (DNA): TGTGCCAGCAGCTTAGGCAATGAGCAGTTCTTC. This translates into CASSLGNEQFF.

The CDR3: CASSESQLNNEQFF. CDR3 DNA sequence: TGTGCCAGTAGTGAGTCCCAGTTAAATAATGAGCAGTTCTTC. The chain recombines TRBV19 with TRBJ2-1, with D uncertain. This CDR3 has 14 amino acids. Germline V gene lookup returns CDR1 LNHDA and CDR2 SQIVND (reference sequence). V was clipped by 5 bases and J by 7 bases, with 15 bases between them.

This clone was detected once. CDR3 protein: CASSSVGLTEAFF. The CDR3 bases are TGTGCCAGCAGCTCCGTGGGACTAACTGAAGCTTTCTTT. The chain carries TRBV7-9 and TRBJ1-1, with D possibly being TRBD1 (5 bases). Germline lookup yields CDR1 SEHNR and CDR2 FQNEAQ (reference sequence). The CDR3 has 13 amino acids. V was clipped by 4 bases and J by 5 bases, with 11 bases between them.

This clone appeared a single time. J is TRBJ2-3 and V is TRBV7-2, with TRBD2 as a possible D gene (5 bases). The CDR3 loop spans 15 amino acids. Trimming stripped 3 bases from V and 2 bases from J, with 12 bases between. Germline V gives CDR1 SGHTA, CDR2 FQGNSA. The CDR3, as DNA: TGTGCCAGCAGCTTTGGCGGGCGCCTCACAGATACGCAGTATTTT. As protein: CASSFGGRLTDTQYF.

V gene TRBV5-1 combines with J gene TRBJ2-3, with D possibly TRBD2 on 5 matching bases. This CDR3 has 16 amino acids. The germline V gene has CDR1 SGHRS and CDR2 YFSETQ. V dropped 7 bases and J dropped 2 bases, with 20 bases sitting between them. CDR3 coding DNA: TGCGCCAGCTCTTTCCCAGCAAGCGGTAACACAGATACGCAGTATTTT. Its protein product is CASSFPASGNTDTQYF.

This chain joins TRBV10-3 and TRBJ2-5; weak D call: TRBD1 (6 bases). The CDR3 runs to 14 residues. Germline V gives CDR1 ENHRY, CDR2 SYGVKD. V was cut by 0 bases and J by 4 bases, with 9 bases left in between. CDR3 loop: CAISESTGRETQYF. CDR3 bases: TGTGCCATCAGTGAGTCCACAGGGAGAGAGACCCAGTACTTC.

The CDR3 nucleotides read TGTGCCAGCTCACCACCTGGGACAGGTTCATTCGGCTACACCTTC. Amino acid sequence: CASSPPGTGSFGYTF. The chain couples TRBV18 to TRBJ1-2, with TRBD1 matching over 8 bases. The CDR3 covers 15 residues. Germline loops: CDR1 KGHSH, CDR2 LQKENI. V was pared by 0 bases and J by 8 bases, with 8 bases of the junction left unmatched. Full variable domain (rest looked up from reference TRBV18 and TRBJ1-2): NAGVMQNPRHLVRRRGQEARLRCSPMKGHSHVYWYRQLPEEGLKFMVYLQKENIIDESGMPKERFSAEFPKEGPSILRIQQVVRGDSAAYFCASSPPGTGSFGYTFGSGTRLTVV.

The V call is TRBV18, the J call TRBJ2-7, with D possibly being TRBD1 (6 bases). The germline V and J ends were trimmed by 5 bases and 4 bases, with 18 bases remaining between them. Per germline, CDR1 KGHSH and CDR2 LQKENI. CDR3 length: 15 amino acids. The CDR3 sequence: CASSSPGTPGYEQYF. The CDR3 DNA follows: TGTGCCAGCTCATCCCCCGGGACACCCGGGTACGAGCAGTACTTC.

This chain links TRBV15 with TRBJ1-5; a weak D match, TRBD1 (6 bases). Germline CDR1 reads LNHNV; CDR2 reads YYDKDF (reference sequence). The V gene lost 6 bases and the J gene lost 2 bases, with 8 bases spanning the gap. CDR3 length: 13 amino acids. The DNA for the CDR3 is TGTGCCACCAGACAGGGTGGCAATCAGCCCCAGCATTTT. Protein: CATRQGGNQPQHF.

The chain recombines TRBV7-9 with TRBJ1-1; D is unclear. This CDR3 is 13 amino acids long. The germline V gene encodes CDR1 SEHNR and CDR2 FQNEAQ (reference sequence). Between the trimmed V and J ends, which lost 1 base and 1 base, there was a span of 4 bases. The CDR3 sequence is CASSLVRNTEAFF. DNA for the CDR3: TGTGCCAGCAGCTTAGTTAGGAACACTGAAGCTTTCTTT.

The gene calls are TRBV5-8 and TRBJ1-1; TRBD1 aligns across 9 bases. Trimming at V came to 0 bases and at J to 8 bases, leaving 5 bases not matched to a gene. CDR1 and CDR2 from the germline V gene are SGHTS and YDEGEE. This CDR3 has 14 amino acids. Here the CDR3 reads CASSLVRDRVEAFF. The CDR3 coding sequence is TGTGCCAGCAGCTTGGTCCGGGACAGGGTAGAAGCTTTCTTT.

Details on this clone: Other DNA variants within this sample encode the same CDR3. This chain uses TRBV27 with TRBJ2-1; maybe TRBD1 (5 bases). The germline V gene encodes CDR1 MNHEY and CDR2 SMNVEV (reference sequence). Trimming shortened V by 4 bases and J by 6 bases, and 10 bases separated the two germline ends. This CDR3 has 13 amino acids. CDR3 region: CASSSRTSNEQFF. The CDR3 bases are TGTGCCAGCAGTTCGAGGACATCCAATGAGCAGTTCTTC.

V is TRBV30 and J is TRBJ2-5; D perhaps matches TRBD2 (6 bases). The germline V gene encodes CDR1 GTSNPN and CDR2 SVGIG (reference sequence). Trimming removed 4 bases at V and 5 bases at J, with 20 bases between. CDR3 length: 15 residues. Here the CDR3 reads CAWNPGVRSEETQYF. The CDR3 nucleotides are TGTGCCTGGAATCCGGGAGTCCGTTCGGAGGAGACCCAGTACTTC.

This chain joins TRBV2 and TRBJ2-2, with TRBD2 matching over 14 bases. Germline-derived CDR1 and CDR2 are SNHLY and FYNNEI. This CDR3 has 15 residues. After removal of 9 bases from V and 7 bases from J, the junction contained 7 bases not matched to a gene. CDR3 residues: CARAGTSGGHGELFF. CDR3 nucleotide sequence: TGTGCCAGGGCTGGGACTAGCGGGGGTCACGGGGAGCTGTTTTTT.

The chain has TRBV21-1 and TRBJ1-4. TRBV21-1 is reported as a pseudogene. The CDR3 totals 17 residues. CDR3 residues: CASSKGTGLGTNEKLFF. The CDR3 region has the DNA TGTGCCAGCAGCAAAGGGACCGGGTTGGGAACTAATGAAAAACTGTTTTTT.